Listed below are T cell receptor beta chains from one sample, sequenced in a study of CD4 and CD8 cells across lung adenocarcinoma regions. TCRdb recomputed calls from the PCR reads with MiXCR, one row per CDR3 protein. The profile shows some 9,600 distinct CDR3 sequences, about half of them singletons. The sequenced sample was CD4+ T cells from the margin of a lung tumor. All receptors come from a male donor with lung adenocarcinoma. The CD4 and CD8 labels of this study may be unreliable. CDR3s include the opening cysteine and the closing phenylalanine or tryptophan. The D gene is left open where the match is weak. The listing skips clone size in some rows; elsewhere it reads once, few, many or a size class.

size	D	V	J	DNA	CDR3
medium-sized	TRBD1	TRBV6-4	TRBJ1-2	TGTGCCACCCTCGGGGACAGGGCCCATTCTACCTTC	CATLGDRAHSTF
once	TRBD1	TRBV20-1	TRBJ2-7	TGCAGTGCTAGAGATAGACAGGGGGCTGGCTACGAGCAGTACTTC	CSARDRQGAGYEQYF
-	-	TRBV7-2	TRBJ2-4	TGTGCCAGCAGCTCGGAGCTGGGAGGCGGGTACACTCAGTACTTC	CASSSELGGGYTQYF
-	TRBD1	TRBV6-5	TRBJ1-2	TGTGCCAGCAGTTACTCGCCTGGGACAGGGTATCACACCTTC	CASSYSPGTGYHTF
-	TRBD1	TRBV27	TRBJ2-7	TGTGCCAGCAGTTCCCGGACAGGGGGCTCCTACGAGCAGTACTTC	CASSSRTGGSYEQYF
medium-sized	-	TRBV4-1	TRBJ2-3	TGCGCCAGCAGACAACGCGGCGAAGCCAAAAGGGACACAGATACGCAGTATTTT	CASRQRGEAKRDTDTQYF
-	-	TRBV27	TRBJ2-3	TGTGCCAGCAAACCTAGCGTTGGAGTTAGGTATACGCAGTATTTT	CASKPSVGVRYTQYF
-	TRBD2	TRBV10-2	TRBJ2-3	TGCGCCAGCAGGATTTCTAGCGGAGATACGCAGTATTTT	CASRISSGDTQYF
-	TRBD2	TRBV10-1	TRBJ2-3	TGCGCCAGCAGCTACCATCCGAGCGGGAGTGGCTCAGATACGCAGTATTTT	CASSYHPSGSGSDTQYF
few	TRBD2	TRBV6-5	TRBJ2-5	TGTGCCAGCAGTTGGGGACTAGGGCAGACCCAGTACTTC	CASSWGLGQTQYF
-	-	TRBV10-1	TRBJ1-2	TGCGCCAGCACCACTAGGATGGACATCTACTATGGCTACACCTTC	CASTTRMDIYYGYTF
few	-	TRBV6-5	TRBJ2-6	TGTGCCAGCAGTTACGGGGACTCTAGCTCTGGGGCCAACGTCCTGACTTTC	CASSYGDSSSGANVLTF
-	TRBD1	TRBV27	TRBJ1-1	TGTGCCAGCAGGGGACAGGGAACCTCGAACACTGAAGCTTTCTTT	CASRGQGTSNTEAFF
-	-	TRBV6-1	TRBJ1-1	TGTGCCAGCAGTGAGAGAACAGAGAACACTGAAGCTTTCTTT	CASSERTENTEAFF
medium-sized	-	TRBV7-2	TRBJ2-3	TGTGCCAGCAGCTTCAGGGCCTTAAACACAGATACGCAGTATTTT	CASSFRALNTDTQYF
-	-	TRBV27	TRBJ1-2	TGTGCCAGCAGTTTATGGGGGGATATGAACACTGGATACTCCTTT	CASSLWGDMNTGYSF
-	TRBD1	TRBV24-1	TRBJ2-2	TGTGCCACCAGTGATCCCGGGACAGGTAGTTACACCGGGGAGCTGTTTTTT	CATSDPGTGSYTGELFF
few	-	TRBV27	TRBJ2-1	TGTGCCAGCAGTTCAGGGGCAGGGCCGATCTCCTACAATGAGCAGTTCTTC	CASSSGAGPISYNEQFF
-	TRBD1	TRBV12-3/TRBV12-4	TRBJ2-5	TGTGCCAGCAGTCCAAGGACAGGGATACAGACCCAGTACTTC	CASSPRTGIQTQYF
medium-sized	-	TRBV6-1	TRBJ1-2	TGTGCCAGCACCGTGGGGCTGATCTATGGCTACACCTTC	CASTVGLIYGYTF
many	-	TRBV5-1	TRBJ2-5	TGCGCCAGCAGCTTGACAGTGACTCAAGAGACCCAGTACTTC	CASSLTVTQETQYF
-	TRBD2	TRBV7-3	TRBJ2-1	TGTGCCAGCAGCTTACTAGCGGTATCCTACAATGAGCAGTTCTTC	CASSLLAVSYNEQFF
-	-	TRBV6-1	TRBJ2-5	TGTGCCGGGGGGCTAGGGGGCCGTGGCAAAGATACCCAGTACTTC	CAGGLGGRGKDTQYF
few	-	TRBV25-1	TRBJ2-1	TGTGCCAGCAGTGAGTCGGTAGCTTGGAATGAGCAGTTCTTC	CASSESVAWNEQFF
-	-	TRBV7-2	TRBJ2-1	TGTGCCAGCAGCCCCTATCGGGGGAGCATGTACAATGAGCAGTTCTTC	CASSPYRGSMYNEQFF
-	TRBD1	TRBV6-1	TRBJ2-1	TGTGCCAGCAGGGGACAGGGGGCGCGGGATGAGCAGTTCTTC	CASRGQGARDEQFF
large	-	TRBV27	TRBJ2-7	TGCGCCAGCAGCAGGGGCTACGAGCAGTACTTC	CASSRGYEQYF
-	TRBD2	TRBV12-3/TRBV12-4	TRBJ2-5	TGTGCCAGCAGTTTAGGAGGGCTAGCGGGAGATCAAGAGACCCAGTACTTC	CASSLGGLAGDQETQYF
-	-	TRBV5-4	TRBJ2-7	TGTGCCAGCAGCCCAGCGGGGCAGGGGGGGTCCTACGAGCAGTACTTC	CASSPAGQGGSYEQYF
-	-	TRBV3-1	TRBJ2-2	TGTGCCAGCAGCCGGGTCAGAAACACCGGGGAGCTGTTTTTT	CASSRVRNTGELFF
many	TRBD2	TRBV10-3	TRBJ2-1	TGTGCCATCAGCCAATTAGCGGGGGGGCCTAAGGATGAGCAGTTCTTC	CAISQLAGGPKDEQFF
-	TRBD1	TRBV10-3	TRBJ1-5	TGTGCCATCAGTGAGTCGAGAGACGGGACAGGGGACGGTCAGCCCCAGCATTTT	CAISESRDGTGDGQPQHF
-	-	TRBV6-1	TRBJ2-1	TGTGCCAGCAGTGGAAGACCACTTAACTATGAGCAGTTCTTC	CASSGRPLNYEQFF
many	-	TRBV7-2	TRBJ2-4	TGTGCCAGCAGCTTTGGCTCTGAAGGAAACATTCAGTACTTC	CASSFGSEGNIQYF
few	TRBD1	TRBV6-1	TRBJ2-1	TGTGCCAGCTCAAAGACAACAGGGGGCGTCAATGAGCAGTTCTTC	CASSKTTGGVNEQFF
-	TRBD2	TRBV27	TRBJ2-5	TGTGCCAGCAGCCGCGGACTAGCGGGAAGTACCCAGTACTTC	CASSRGLAGSTQYF
-	-	TRBV11-3	TRBJ2-5	TGTGCCAGCAGCGGGGGGAGGGACAGCAACCAAGAGACCCAGTACTTC	CASSGGRDSNQETQYF
-	-	TRBV10-3	TRBJ2-3	TGTGCCATCAGGGGGCTCGAGGCGGCGAGCACCGATGCGCAGTATTTT	CAIRGLEAASTDAQYF
-	TRBD2	TRBV23-1	TRBJ2-1	TGCGCCAGCCATGATAGCGGGACCTACAATGAGCAGTTCTTC	CASHDSGTYNEQFF
large	TRBD1	TRBV6-5	TRBJ1-1	TGTGCCAGCAGTTATGCGGGACAGGGAGGCCTTGAAGCTTTCTTT	CASSYAGQGGLEAFF
-	TRBD1	TRBV6-5	TRBJ1-2	TGTGCCAGCAGTTTGGGACAGACCTATGGCTACACCTTC	CASSLGQTYGYTF
-	-	TRBV6-2/TRBV6-3	TRBJ2-5	TGTGCCAGCAGGCCCTGGACAGTCCAAGAGACCCAGTACTTC	CASRPWTVQETQYF
once	-	TRBV12-3/TRBV12-4	TRBJ2-1	TGTGCCAGCAGTTTCTGGACCCAGGGGAATAAGCAGTTCTTC	CASSFWTQGNKQFF
medium-sized	TRBD2	TRBV7-2	TRBJ2-4	TGTGCCAGCAGCTTAGGGGCTAGCGGGAACATTCAGTACTTC	CASSLGASGNIQYF
large	-	TRBV6-1	TRBJ2-7	TGTGCCAGCAGGGAGGATGGGGCCAGCTCCTACGAGCAGTACTTC	CASREDGASSYEQYF
-	-	TRBV9	TRBJ2-1	TGTGCCAGCAGCGACGGCCCTTGGAACGCAGCCTACAATGAGCAGTTCTTC	CASSDGPWNAAYNEQFF
-	-	TRBV10-3	TRBJ2-3	TGTGCCATCCGTGAGGAAGAGACGCAGTACTTT	CAIREEETQYF
few	TRBD1	TRBV6-5	TRBJ2-7	TGTGCCAGCAGTTACTACAGGGGGCGCTACGAGCAGTACTTC	CASSYYRGRYEQYF
-	-	TRBV6-1	TRBJ2-5	TGTGGCAGCAGGGGGTCGGGAGTCAAAGATACTCAGTACTTT	CGSRGSGVKDTQYF
-	-	TRBV10-1	TRBJ2-5	TGCGCCAGCAGTGGGCGACAGGGAGGAACGGAGACCCAGTACTTC	CASSGRQGGTETQYF